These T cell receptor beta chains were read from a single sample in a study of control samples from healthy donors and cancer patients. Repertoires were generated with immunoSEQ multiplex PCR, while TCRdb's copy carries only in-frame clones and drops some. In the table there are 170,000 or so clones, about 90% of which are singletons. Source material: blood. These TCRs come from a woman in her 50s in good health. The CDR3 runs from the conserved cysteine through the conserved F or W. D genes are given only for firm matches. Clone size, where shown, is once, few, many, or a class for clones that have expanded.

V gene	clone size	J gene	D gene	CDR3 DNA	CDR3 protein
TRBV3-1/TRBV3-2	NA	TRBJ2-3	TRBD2	TGTGCCAGCAGCCAGCTAGCGGGGGGGAGCACAGATACGCAGTATTTT	CASSQLAGGSTDTQYF
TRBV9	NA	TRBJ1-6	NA	TGTGCCAGCAGCGTAGGGCAGATCAGCTCCTATAATTCACCCCTCCACTTT	CASSVGQISSYNSPLHF
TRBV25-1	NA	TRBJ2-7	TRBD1	TGTGCCAGCAGTGAATTGCGGACAGGGGGAACCTACGAGCAGTACTTC	CASSELRTGGTYEQYF
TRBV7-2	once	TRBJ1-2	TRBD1	TGTGCCAGCAGCCAGGGACAGGCGGTTGGCTACACCTTC	CASSQGQAVGYTF
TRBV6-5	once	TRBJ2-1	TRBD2	TGTGCCAGCAGCCAACTAGCGGGCCTTTACAATGAGCAGTTCTTC	CASSQLAGLYNEQFF
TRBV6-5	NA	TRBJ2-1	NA	TGTGCCAGCAGTTCCCCTACAGGGAGCTCCTACAATGAGCAGTTCTTC	CASSSPTGSSYNEQFF
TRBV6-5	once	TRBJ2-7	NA	TGTGCCAGCAGTAATTCCCAGGGCTACGAGCAGTACTTC	CASSNSQGYEQYF
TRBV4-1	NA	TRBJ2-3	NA	TGCGCCAGCAGCCAAGATCCTGGGGATACGCAGTATTTT	CASSQDPGDTQYF
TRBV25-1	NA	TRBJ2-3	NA	TGTGCCAGCAGTGAGGGTGGGGCAGATACGCAGTATTTT	CASSEGGADTQYF
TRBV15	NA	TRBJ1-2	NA	TGTGCCACCAGCCCTGGGTTGGAGACGGGAAGGGGCTACACCTTC	CATSPGLETGRGYTF
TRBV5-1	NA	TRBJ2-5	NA	TGCGCCAGCAGCTCACAGTGGGGCGAGACCCAGTACTTC	CASSSQWGETQYF
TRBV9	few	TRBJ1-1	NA	TGTGCCAGCAGCGTAGGCCCGGGCACTGAAGCTTTCTTT	CASSVGPGTEAFF
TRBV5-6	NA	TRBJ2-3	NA	TGTGCCAGCAGCCCCGAGGAGGGGATGAGGCATACGCAGTATTTT	CASSPEEGMRHTQYF
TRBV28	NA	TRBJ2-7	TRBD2	TGTGCCAGCATACTAGCGGGAGGCGGGGAGCAGTACTTC	CASILAGGGEQYF
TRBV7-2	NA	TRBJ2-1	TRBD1	TGTGCCAGCAGCCCAAACCGACAGGGCCCTTACAATGAGCAGTTCTTC	CASSPNRQGPYNEQFF
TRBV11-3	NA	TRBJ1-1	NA	TGTGCCAGCAGCTTAGGAGGTCAGGGCGACACTGAAGCTTTCTTT	CASSLGGQGDTEAFF
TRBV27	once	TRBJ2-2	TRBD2	TGTGCCAGCAGTTTATACTCGGCTAGCGGGCTACGCGGCACCGGGGAGCTGTTTTTT	CASSLYSASGLRGTGELFF
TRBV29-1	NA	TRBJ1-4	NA	TGCAGCGTATCAGCAACTAATGAAAAACTGTTTTTT	CSVSATNEKLFF
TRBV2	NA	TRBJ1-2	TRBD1	TGTGCCGGCGGGGACGGGACAGGGGCGACTAGCTATGGCTACACCTTC	CAGGDGTGATSYGYTF
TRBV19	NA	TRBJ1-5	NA	TGTGCCAGTAGTATAGGAGGAATAGGGGAATATCAGCCCCAGCATTTT	CASSIGGIGEYQPQHF
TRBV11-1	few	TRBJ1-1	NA	TGTGCCAGCAGCTTTCAGGCGACTGAAGCTTTCTTT	CASSFQATEAFF
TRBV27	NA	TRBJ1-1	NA	TGTGCCAGCAGTTTATACAGGGACTTTAACACTGAAGCTTTCTTT	CASSLYRDFNTEAFF
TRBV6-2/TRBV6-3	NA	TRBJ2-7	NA	TGTGCCAGCAGTTACTCGGTGGGCAAGGGCGAGCAGTACTTC	CASSYSVGKGEQYF
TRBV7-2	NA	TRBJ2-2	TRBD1	TGTGCCAGCAGCTTAGTCACAGGGGGCTGGGAGATCGGGGAGCTGTTTTTT	CASSLVTGGWEIGELFF
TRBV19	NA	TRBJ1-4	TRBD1	TGTGCCAGTAGATATACAGGGGCCTCCCCAGCAACTAATGAAAAACTGTTTTTT	CASRYTGASPATNEKLFF
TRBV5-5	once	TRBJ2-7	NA	TGTGCCAGCAGCTTGACTAGGTTCTTCTACGAGCAGTACTTC	CASSLTRFFYEQYF
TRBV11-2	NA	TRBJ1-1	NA	TGTGCCAGCAGCTTAGTGCCTATGTGGACTGAAGCTTTCTTT	CASSLVPMWTEAFF
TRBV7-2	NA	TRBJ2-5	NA	TGTGCCAGCAGCTTTGGCCAGGGGACTTCCGAGACCCAGTACTTC	CASSFGQGTSETQYF
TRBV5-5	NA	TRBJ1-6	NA	TGTGCCAGCAGCTTACAGGGAAATAATTCACCCCTCCACTTT	CASSLQGNNSPLHF
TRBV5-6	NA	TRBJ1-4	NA	TGTGCCAGCAGCTTGGGGGGAGCTAATGAAAAACTGTTTTTT	CASSLGGANEKLFF
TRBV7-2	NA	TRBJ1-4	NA	TGTGCCAGCAGCTTAGAGCTTACAGGGAGCACTAATGAAAAACTGTTTTTT	CASSLELTGSTNEKLFF
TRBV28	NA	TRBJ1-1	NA	TGTGCCAGCAGTACCTTTTATGAAGCTTTCTTT	CASSTFYEAFF
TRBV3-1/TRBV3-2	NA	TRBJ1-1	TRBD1	TGTGCCAGCAGCCAAGGCGTCTACCACAGGGGGATCACTGAAGCTTTCTTT	CASSQGVYHRGITEAFF
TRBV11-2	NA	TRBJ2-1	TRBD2	TGTGCCAGCAGCCTAAGGACTAGCGGGGTGGGCGAGCAGTTCTTC	CASSLRTSGVGEQFF
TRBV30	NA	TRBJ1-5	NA	TGTGCCTGGAGTACAGGGTTCGATCAGCCCCAGCATTTT	CAWSTGFDQPQHF
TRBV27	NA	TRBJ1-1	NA	TGTGCCAGCAGAAGGGTTGATAACACTGAAGCTTTCTTT	CASRRVDNTEAFF
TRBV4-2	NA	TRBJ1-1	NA	TGTGCCAGCAGCCAAGAACGCCGGGCAACTGAAGCTTTCTTT	CASSQERRATEAFF
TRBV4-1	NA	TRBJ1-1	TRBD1	TGCGCCAGCAGCCAGTTACAGGGGGCTGAAGCTTTCTTT	CASSQLQGAEAFF
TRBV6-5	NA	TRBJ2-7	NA	TGTGCCAGCAGTTACCGTGTCGGGGGCGAGCAGTACTTC	CASSYRVGGEQYF
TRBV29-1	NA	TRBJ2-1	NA	TGCAGCGGGGGCGAGGAAGTGGGCGAGCAGTTCTTC	CSGGEEVGEQFF
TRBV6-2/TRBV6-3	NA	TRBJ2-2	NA	TGTGCCAGCAGTCCCTACTTTTGGGGCGGGGAGCTGTTTTTT	CASSPYFWGGELFF
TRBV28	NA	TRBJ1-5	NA	TGTGCCCTTGGAGGGATAAAGCCCCAGCATTTT	CALGGIKPQHF
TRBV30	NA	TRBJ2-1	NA	TGTGCCTGGAGCCTCTACTACAATGAGCAGTTCTTC	CAWSLYYNEQFF
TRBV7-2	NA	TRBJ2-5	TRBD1	TGTGCCAGCATCTCCTACGGGGCAGGGGGACAAGAGACCCAGTACTTC	CASISYGAGGQETQYF
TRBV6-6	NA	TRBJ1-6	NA	TGTGCCAGCAGTTACCGGCCCCGGGCGGGCAATTCACCCCTCCACTTT	CASSYRPRAGNSPLHF